This T cell receptor (beta chain) was captured by sequencing in a study of blood T cell repertoires in COVID-19. Background on the study: T cells, B-cell-depleted T cells, or PBMCs supplied cDNA or gDNA.

The repertoire was sequenced with immunoSEQ multiplex PCR; TCRdb's copy has only in-frame clones and lacks some. The sample holds around 110,000 clones, 84% seen once. CDR3 size: 13 residues. V shed 4 bases and J shed 6 bases, with 14 bases lying between them. Germline V CDR1 and CDR2: SGHRS, YFSETQ. Sequenced material: peripheral blood. V usage is TRBV5-1 and J usage is TRBJ2-7, with D perhaps TRBD1 (5 bases). This TCR was sampled from a human donor in a cohort sampled during active COVID-19. The DNA for the CDR3 is TGCGCCAGCAGCGACACAGCAGGGATCGAGCAGTACGTC. It yields the protein CASSDTAGIEQYV.